This T cell receptor beta chain was found in a study of T cells in Graves' hyperthyroidism and ophthalmopathy. Hyperthyroidism had been newly diagnosed in patients aged 18 to 65, and its duration was under 2 months. In making diagnoses, clinical symptoms, serum thyroxine and TRAb, thyroid ultrasound and orbital computed tomography were all used. This clonotype was observed a single time. Its antigen is currently unknown. Germline V CDR1 and CDR2: SGHVS, FNYEAQ. The CDR3 is made up of 14 amino acids. V lost 5 bases and J lost 14; bases outside the gene matches: 10. RNA transcripts gave rise to amplified TCR beta CDR3 regions. Researchers ran a first-round RT-PCR on the TCR CDR3 using the HTBI primer set. TCRdb redid the calling of the multiplex PCR reads with MiXCR, one entry per CDR3 protein. This sample yields fewer than 900,000 distinct CDR3 sequences, of which over 15% are seen a single time; 16% belongs to the top ten.

Study-wide findings and caveats: Most thyroid clonotypes with frequency above 0.001 were detected in blood.

The TCR comes from a woman aged 45 to 65 with Graves' hyperthyroidism that later progressed to Graves' ophthalmopathy. The material sequenced was blood. The rearrangement joins TRBV7-6 to TRBJ1-6, with 9 nucleotides matching TRBD1. The CDR3: CASSGTGTGSTLHF. CDR3 nucleotides: TGTGCCAGCAGCGGCACCGGGACAGGGAGTACCCTCCACTTT.